One sample yielded the 3 T cell receptor beta chains listed below, sequenced in a study of blood T cell repertoires in COVID-19. Repertoires were generated with immunoSEQ multiplex PCR, while TCRdb's copy carries only in-frame clones and drops some. Of around 70,000 clones in the sample, nearly 90% are singletons; the top ten hold roughly 9.6%. Sample: peripheral blood. All receptors come from an elderly man with acute or convalescent COVID-19.

The V call is TRBV6-5, the J call TRBJ1-2; 7 bases align to TRBD1. This CDR3 contains 13 residues. The trim removed 7 bases at V and 3 bases at J, leaving 5 bases unmatched. Germline CDR1 is MNHEY and CDR2 is SVGAGI. CDR3 residues: CASKRQGDYGYTF. CDR3 nucleotides: TGTGCCAGCAAAAGACAGGGAGACTATGGCTACACCTTC.

The chain joins TRBV5-1 to TRBJ1-1; TRBD1 is a possible D gene (6 bases). The germline CDR1 and CDR2 sequences are SGHRS and YFSETQ. Trimming left V 5 bases short and J 5 bases short, with 16 bases between. The CDR3 contains 14 residues. In DNA form, the CDR3 reads TGCGCCAGCAGTTTTACAGGGATGGGAACTGAAGCTTTCTTT. This encodes CASSFTGMGTEAFF. Full variable domain (rest looked up from reference TRBV5-1 and TRBJ1-1): KAGVTQTPRYLIKTRGQQVTLSCSPISGHRSVSWYQQTPGQGLQFLFEYFSETQRNKGNFPGRFSGRQFSNSRSEMNVSTLELGDSALYLCASSFTGMGTEAFFGQGTRLTVV.

The chain joins TRBV2 to TRBJ1-3; no definite D call. Germline V gives CDR1 SNHLY, CDR2 FYNNEI. This CDR3 has 13 amino acids. Between the trimmed V and J ends, which lost 4 bases and 0 bases, there was a span of 4 bases. The CDR3 DNA is TGTGCCAGCAGTGTAAACTCTGGAAACACCATATATTTT. Protein sequence: CASSVNSGNTIYF.